Listed below are T cell receptor beta chains from one sample, sequenced in a study of CD8 T cells in Susac syndrome. MiXCR was run by TCRdb on the immunoSEQ multiplex PCR reads, yielding one entry per CDR3 protein. Of more than 150,000 distinct CDR3 sequences listed, about 91% are singletons. The sample consisted of CD4+ T cells from PBMCs. The receptors come from a human donor in good health. CDR3s include the opening cysteine and the closing phenylalanine or tryptophan. The order of the fields is clone size, V gene, D gene, J gene, CDR3 protein, CDR3 DNA. D genes are given only for firm matches. Expanded clones are given a class, and other clones once, few, many or no size at all.

.	TRBV3-1	.	TRBJ2-2	CASSQGGLPGELFF	TGTGCCAGCAGCCAAGGGGGTCTGCCAGGGGAGCTGTTTTTT
.	TRBV2	TRBD2	TRBJ2-2	CASRLGLAGGNTGELFF	TGTGCCAGCAGACTTGGACTAGCGGGCGGGAACACCGGGGAGCTGTTTTTT
.	TRBV24-1	TRBD1	TRBJ2-1	CATSDLGQGISDEQFF	TGTGCCACCAGTGATTTAGGACAGGGGATATCCGATGAGCAGTTCTTC
.	TRBV12-5	.	TRBJ1-2	CASGLDGFSGYTF	TGTGCTAGTGGTTTGGACGGCTTCTCGGGCTACACCTTC
once	TRBV7-2	.	TRBJ1-2	CASSLVVRQSGYGYTF	TGTGCCAGCAGCTTAGTCGTCAGGCAGTCGGGCTATGGCTACACCTTC
.	TRBV20-1	TRBD2	TRBJ2-3	CSAAYGAGGPSDTQYF	TGCAGTGCTGCGTACGGGGCGGGAGGGCCTTCAGATACGCAGTATTTT
.	TRBV20-1	.	TRBJ2-3	CSAVDSRPSGTDTQYF	TGCAGTGCTGTGGACTCTCGGCCTTCTGGCACAGATACGCAGTATTTT
.	TRBV11-2	.	TRBJ2-7	CASSLRFGADYEQYF	TGTGCCAGCAGCTTAAGGTTTGGGGCGGACTACGAGCAGTACTTC
.	TRBV28	.	TRBJ1-5	CASRIGGQPQHF	TGTGCCAGCAGGATTGGAGGGCAACCCCAGCATTTT
.	TRBV6-2/TRBV6-3	.	TRBJ1-1	CASGQWASAFF	TGTGCCAGCGGACAGTGGGCCTCCGCTTTCTTT
.	TRBV4-1	.	TRBJ2-3	CASSHVRRTSRTDTQYF	TGCGCCAGCAGCCATGTCCGTAGGACTTCCCGCACAGATACGCAGTATTTT
.	TRBV29-1	.	TRBJ1-1	CSVESGPGVRTEAFF	TGCAGCGTTGAAAGTGGGCCAGGGGTTCGGACTGAAGCTTTCTTT
few	TRBV12-3/TRBV12-4	TRBD1	TRBJ1-1	CASRETGVNTEAFF	TGTGCCAGCAGAGAGACAGGGGTAAACACTGAAGCTTTCTTT
once	TRBV20-1	TRBD1	TRBJ1-3	CSAPDRAGNTIYF	TGCAGTGCCCCGGACAGGGCTGGAAACACCATATATTTT
.	TRBV6-5	.	TRBJ1-6	CASSYSRRGNSPLHF	TGTGCCAGCAGTTACTCGCGCAGGGGAAATTCACCCCTCCACTTT
.	TRBV5-4	TRBD2	TRBJ2-5	CASSYKVATGGETQYF	TGTGCCAGCAGCTACAAAGTGGCCACGGGGGGAGAGACCCAGTACTTC
.	TRBV18	TRBD1	TRBJ2-5	CASSTTGVETQYF	TGTGCCAGCTCTACGACAGGGGTAGAGACCCAGTACTTC
.	TRBV7-2	.	TRBJ1-5	CASSLTPLSNQPQHF	TGTGCCAGCAGCTTAACACCTTTGAGCAATCAGCCCCAGCATTTT
.	TRBV30	.	TRBJ2-6	CAWLTGDSGANVLTF	TGTGCCTGGTTGACAGGAGACTCTGGGGCCAACGTCCTGACTTTC
once	TRBV9	TRBD2	TRBJ2-7	CASSVAGGPSYEQYF	TGTGCCAGCAGCGTAGCGGGAGGGCCCTCCTACGAGCAGTACTTC
.	TRBV29-1	.	TRBJ1-2	CSAGEEVFDGYTF	TGCAGCGCTGGAGAGGAAGTTTTCGATGGCTACACCTTC
.	TRBV7-2	.	TRBJ2-3	CASSSRHTQYF	TGTGCCAGCAGCTCCAGACATACGCAGTATTTT
.	TRBV20-1	.	TRBJ2-1	CSARPWDNEQFF	TGCAGTGCTAGGCCCTGGGACAATGAGCAGTTCTTC
few	TRBV7-2	.	TRBJ1-3	CASSLASRNTIYF	TGTGCCAGCAGCTTAGCCTCTAGAAACACCATATATTTT
.	TRBV7-9	TRBD1	TRBJ2-4	CASSLGQGYIQYF	TGTGCCAGCAGCTTAGGACAGGGATACATTCAGTACTTC
.	TRBV20-1	.	TRBJ2-3	CSARKNLNTDTQYF	TGCAGTGCTAGAAAGAATCTTAACACAGATACGCAGTATTTT
.	TRBV9	.	TRBJ2-5	CASSVVGAGTSETQYF	TGTGCCAGCAGCGTAGTCGGGGCGGGTACCTCAGAGACCCAGTACTTC
.	TRBV2	TRBD1	TRBJ2-2	CASSDSGDRDLTDTGELFF	TGTGCCAGCAGTGATTCCGGTGACAGGGATCTAACGGACACCGGGGAGCTGTTTTTT
.	TRBV24-1	.	TRBJ2-6	CATSDLPRISSGANVLTF	TGTGCCACCAGTGATTTACCCCGGATAAGCTCTGGGGCCAACGTCCTGACTTTC
.	TRBV5-1	.	TRBJ2-7	CASSLALDSFTYEQYF	TGCGCCAGCAGCTTGGCACTGGACAGTTTCACCTACGAGCAGTACTTC
few	TRBV2	.	TRBJ2-7	CASRPGLSSYEQYF	TGTGCCAGCAGGCCGGGACTCTCCAGCTACGAGCAGTACTTC
.	TRBV5-1	TRBD1	TRBJ2-3	CASSPGGAEDTQYF	TGCGCCAGCAGCCCAGGGGGCGCGGAAGATACGCAGTATTTT
.	TRBV6-1	.	TRBJ2-3	CASSESTTDTQYF	TGTGCCAGCAGTGAGAGTACCACAGATACGCAGTATTTT
.	TRBV6-5	TRBD2	TRBJ2-7	CASSYRVGLATEQYF	TGTGCCAGCAGTTACAGAGTGGGACTAGCGACCGAGCAGTACTTC
.	TRBV19	TRBD2	TRBJ2-5	CASMEPGGPETQYF	TGTGCCAGTATGGAACCGGGAGGGCCAGAGACCCAGTACTTC
.	TRBV12-5	.	TRBJ1-1	CASGLAGGSLTEAFF	TGTGCTAGTGGTTTGGCTGGGGGGTCACTCACTGAAGCTTTCTTT
.	TRBV2	TRBD1	TRBJ2-5	CASSARQGQETQYF	TGTGCCAGCAGTGCCCGACAGGGCCAAGAGACCCAGTACTTC
.	TRBV6-1	TRBD1	TRBJ2-7	CASSEGTGGFYEQYF	TGTGCCAGCAGTGAAGGGACAGGGGGATTTTACGAGCAGTACTTC
.	TRBV12-3/TRBV12-4	.	TRBJ1-5	CASSPEAQPQHF	TGTGCCAGCAGCCCGGAAGCTCAGCCCCAGCATTTT
.	TRBV13	.	TRBJ1-1	CASSSRRQLMNTEAFF	TGTGCCAGCAGCTCCCGTCGACAGCTAATGAACACTGAAGCTTTCTTT
once	TRBV5-6	.	TRBJ2-1	CASSAGQSYNEQFF	TGTGCCAGCAGCGCCGGACAGTCCTACAATGAGCAGTTCTTC
.	TRBV5-1	.	TRBJ2-1	CASRKVLGEQFF	TGCGCCAGCAGGAAAGTGTTGGGTGAGCAGTTCTTC
.	TRBV4-1	.	TRBJ1-2	CASSQDWANYGYTF	TGCGCCAGCAGCCAAGACTGGGCCAACTATGGCTACACCTTC
.	TRBV10-3	.	TRBJ2-7	CAISPPTSSPYEQYF	TGTGCCATCAGTCCCCCGACTAGTTCTCCCTACGAGCAGTACTTC
.	TRBV14	.	TRBJ1-6	CASSAQGRLNSPLHF	TGTGCCAGCAGCGCTCAGGGCAGGCTCAATTCACCCCTCCACTTT
once	TRBV11-3	.	TRBJ2-1	CASSPAGANEQFF	TGTGCCAGCAGCCCAGCCGGGGCCAATGAGCAGTTCTTC